The TCR beta chain described here comes from a study of T-cell memory formation after mild COVID-19 (dated by TCRdb to about 2021). Background for the entire study: Most TCR sequence clusters were specific to one of the two donors. Two young, previously healthy adult volunteers made up the cohort, one male and one female. In a couple of donors, T-cell clones that expanded and contracted after mild COVID-19 were followed by sequencing TCRalpha and TCRbeta repertoires longitudinally.

PBMCs were isolated by Ficoll-Paque density gradient centrifugation. This clonotype was seen more than once but under ten times. The antigen it binds to is not known. No qualities accompany the bases; no much larger clone lies one base away. Study-wide conclusions, independent of this receptor: The second-wave clones that peaked on day 37 were not confirmed to be SARS-CoV-2 specific. Only a couple of mild cases were covered by the study, and larger cohorts that include severe cases with pre-infection samples were considered necessary. Clones contracting from day 15 to 85 had balanced CD4/CD8 phenotypes, while a second wave expanding from day 15 to 37 was biased towards CD4+. The detection of some responding clones in pre-infection memory suggests that pre-existing cross-reactive memory T cells joined the SARS-CoV-2 response. Contracting CD4+ clones were located mainly in the CM and EM memory subsets, whereas CD8+ clones were found to be enriched in EMRA.

Sequencing took place on an Illumina NovaSeq 6000. TCRalpha and TCRbeta cDNA libraries were constructed by 5'RACE with constant-segment primers, with sample barcodes and unique molecular identifiers being introduced. Trizol reagent was used to extract RNA from every sample. Library amplification was performed in two PCR steps, and a second sample barcode and Illumina TruSeq adapters were introduced in the second step. Sequencing of the libraries was done on an Illumina NovaSeq, producing 2 x 150 bp paired-end reads. The published analysis was carried out like this. Demultiplexing of reads and collapsing into UMI-guided consensus sequences were performed with migec v1.2.7. Using mixcr v2.1.11, the UMI consensuses were aligned to TRA and TRB V and J templates and assembled into clonotypes. A clonotype was counted as expanded or contracted only when both edgeR and NoisET called the clonotype significant, with the noise models trained on biological replicates. edgeR calls used a false discovery rate-adjusted p below 0.01 and a log2 fold-change threshold of 1. As an exploratory analysis of dynamics, max-normalized trajectories of the 1000 most abundant clonotypes were examined by PCA with hierarchical clustering. The CD4 or CD8 phenotype of responding clones was assigned using the separately sequenced CD4+ and CD8+ repertoires. TCRdb passed the public sequencing reads through fastp at Q25 and MiXCR, retaining productive beta sequences. When rows share a CDR3 protein, they turn into one entry using the most common DNA and genes. The V and J calls were not made by the authors but by TCRdb's processing. Counted in this sample were 400,000 to 500,000 distinct CDR3 sequences; about 20% of them appeared once. Roughly 21% of the sample rests with the top ten.

Source material: PBMCs or a T cell subset sorted from them (not recorded which). This clonotype was obtained from a young man who had mild COVID-19 (a few samples of this study predate the infection). The sample titles of this study are shuffled in the database, so cell type and time point are left out; the donor was told from shared clones.

The CDR3 has the sequence CASSIRGTQYF. The DNA reads TGTGCCAGTAGTATAAGAGGTACGCAGTATTTT. The chain joins TRBV19 to TRBJ2-3; the D gene is unclear. The CDR3, cysteine through phenylalanine, is 11 amino acids long. Of all the DNA, just the CDR3 is kept, 33 bases in frame from base 1. CDR1 and CDR2 (LNHDA, SQIVND) derive from the germline V gene (reference sequence). The junction carries 5 bases between V and J, which are trimmed by 2 bases and 8 bases respectively.